The clone carrying this T cell receptor beta chain occurred a few times. Its target is unknown. The data belong to a study of cytomegalovirus exposure and HLA in healthy donors. Study observations and caveats: The study recorded over 150 TCR beta chains that were cytomegalovirus-associated. Accounts indicate the classifier identified cytomegalovirus status with strong specificity and sensitivity. For most TCR beta V segments, an earlier analysis put the productive rate at about 87% or about 30% of the time.

The germline V gene encodes CDR1 LNHDA and CDR2 SQIVND (reference sequence). This CDR3 contains 13 residues. With 5 bases removed from V and 6 bases from J, the gap between germline ends came to 11 bases. When sampled, the donors appeared nominally healthy, though they likely had unrecorded immune exposures. Both 60 Vbeta primers and 13 Jbeta primers went into the PCR. Sequenced by immunoSEQ multiplex PCR; TCRdb stores in-frame clones only, minus some. The sample contains fewer than 200,000 clones, about four fifths of which appear only once. The clonotype originates from a woman between 45 and 60 years old in good health and CMV-seronegative. The material sequenced was PBMCs. V and J are TRBV19 and TRBJ2-1; D is uncertain. The CDR3 region has the DNA TGTGCCAGTAGTCCTCGAGTCGGCAATGAGCAGTTCTTC. Translating gives CASSPRVGNEQFF.